This T cell receptor beta chain was recorded in a study of shared clonotypes between healthy human individuals. Generated by immunoSEQ multiplex PCR, the TCRdb table keeps only in-frame clones and is missing some. Of around 990,000 clones listed, roughly 77% were seen once; the top ten hold about 0.94%. This CDR3 comprises 17 residues. Germline loops: CDR1 MNHEY, CDR2 SMNVEV (reference sequence). V shed 6 bases, J shed 5 bases, and the junction held 18 bases outside the gene matches. The receptor comes from a man between 18 and 29 years old in good health. Some clones in this sample may be carry-over from other donors' samples. The chain joins TRBV27 to TRBJ2-5; 7 bases line up with TRBD2. Sequencing was performed on memory CD4+ T cells from PBMCs. Described subset: CD45RA-negative fraction. CDR3 sequence (DNA): TGTGCCAGCAGCACCCCCCGATCTGGGTGGGGGGGGGAGACCCAGTACTTC. It is translated as CASSTPRSGWGGETQYF.